This TCR beta chain was identified in a study of shared clonotypes between healthy human individuals. Study as a whole: Sampling drew on donors who were a couple of women and a few men aged 18 to 49.

Looked up from germline, CDR1 is MNHEY and CDR2 is SVGAGI. V lost 0 bases to trimming and J lost 2 bases, with 14 bases between them. The CDR3 consists of 16 residues. As regards this clone: Its specificity is unknown.

Whole-study results and caveats: Sample collection involved blood only; tissue repertoires are likely different.

The input for sorted-subset replicate PCRs was around 0.2 ug DNA, about 30,000 T cell genomes. Some clones are missing from TCRdb's copy, which holds only in-frame ones; the method was immunoSEQ multiplex PCR. The sample has 2,100,000 or so clones; more than 90% are singletons. This receptor was taken from a man aged 18 to 30 in good health. Sequencing was done on a sample of naive CD4+ T cells sorted from blood. Sample subset: CD45RA+ positively selected. V and J are TRBV6-5 and TRBJ2-7, with a weak D call TRBD1 (6 bases). The CDR3 bases are TGTGCCAGCAGTTACTCGTACCAGGGGTTGGCCTACGAGCAGTACTTC. The encoded protein is CASSYSYQGLAYEQYF.